The T cell receptor (beta chain) described here comes from a study of blood T cell repertoires in COVID-19. On the study more broadly: Material from acute and convalescent COVID-19 was sourced from the United States, Italy and Spain. From T cells, B-cell-depleted T cells, or PBMCs came the material, which was cDNA or gDNA.

This clone was recorded once. The repertoire was sequenced with immunoSEQ multiplex PCR; TCRdb's copy has only in-frame clones and lacks some. The data show some 56,000 clones, roughly 82% seen once. This CDR3 region has 14 residues. Germline V CDR1 and CDR2: SGHAT, FQDESV (reference sequence). V lost 3 bases and J lost 2, with 10 bases in between. The V gene is TRBV11-1, the J gene TRBJ1-1; a weak D match, TRBD1 (5 bases). This sequence was found in a woman over 75 with acute or convalescent COVID-19. What was sequenced was peripheral blood. CDR3 sequence: CASSLGGQNTEAFF. The CDR3, as DNA: TGTGCCAGCAGCTTGGGAGGACAAAACACTGAAGCTTTCTTT.